Following are 2 T cell receptor beta chains from one sample sequenced in a study of control samples from healthy donors and cancer patients (dated by TCRdb to 2020 to 2021). Receptor libraries were prepared by the immunoSEQ multiplex PCR assay. TCRdb mirrors the immuneACCESS table, restricted to in-frame sequences. Some clones are absent from its copies; in checked studies, under half trace to an unresolved V gene, and the reason for the others is unknown. Across this sample there are approximately 170,000 clones, with roughly 92% seen only once. The ten largest account for 1.4% of the sample. Material for sequencing was blood. These receptor sequences come from a man in his thirties or forties in good health.

This rearrangement joins TRBV10-2 to TRBJ2-1, with D perhaps matching TRBD2 (5 bases). Trimming shortened V by 8 bases and J by 4 bases, and 12 bases separated the two germline ends. Germline-derived CDR1 and CDR2 are WSHSY and SAAADI. CDR3 length equals 13 residues. Written as DNA, the CDR3 is TGCGCCAGCGGACTTGGAGTATACAATGAGCAGTTCTTC. It codes for CASGLGVYNEQFF.

The genes are TRBV3-1 (or the pseudogene TRBV3-2) and TRBJ1-2; TRBD1 might be the D (6 bases). Germline values: CDR1 LGHDT, CDR2 YNNKEL (reference sequence). With 0 bases removed from V and 4 bases from J, the gap between germline ends came to 15 bases. CDR3 length: 16 amino acids. CDR3: CASSQDRGRGGYGYTF. The CDR3 nucleotides read TGTGCCAGCAGCCAAGATAGGGGCAGGGGTGGCTATGGCTACACCTTC.